This T cell receptor (beta chain) was profiled in a study of T cells expressing NK-cell markers. TCRdb derives one entry per CDR3 protein from the 5' RACE reads, leaving out DNA. Reported are around 470,000 distinct CDR3 sequences; the ten largest clones contain roughly 1.4%. The TCR was taken from a woman between 50 and 59 years old in good health. The sample taken for sequencing was blood T cells: a sorted CD56 or NKG2C T cell subset, CD4+ or CD8+ T cells, or bulk PBMC T cells (not recorded which).

The CDR3 is CATSETGTETQYF. The chain couples TRBV24-1 to TRBJ2-5; without DNA, the TCRdb call of TRBD1 cannot be checked. The germline gives CDR1 KGHDR, CDR2 SFDVKD. This CDR3 has 13 residues.